In this sample, the clone carrying this T cell receptor (beta chain) turned up a few times. This sample stems from a study of T-cell reconstitution after alpha-beta-depleted transplantation in children. The CDR3 length is 14 residues. The V end lost 1 base, the J end lost 1 base, and 5 bases lay between the germline ends. Germline V gene lookup returns CDR1 PRHDT and CDR2 FYEKMQ (reference sequence). The authors prepared the TCRbeta library with unique molecular identifiers. From the PCR reads, TCRdb called clonotypes with MiXCR, one entry per CDR3 protein. Seen here are around 530,000 distinct CDR3 sequences, around a third observed once, and the top ten hold about 2.3%.

This receptor was identified in a human donor who donated a stem cell graft to a child with aplastic anemia. The rearrangement uses TRBV13 and TRBJ2-1; D unresolved. The sequences come from PBMCs from the stem cell graft donor, collected from the stem cell graft. CDR3 DNA: TGTGCCAGCAGCTTAGAGGATTCCTACAATGAGCAGTTCTTC. Residues: CASSLEDSYNEQFF. Filled out from reference TRBV13 and TRBJ2-1, the complete variable domain reads AAGVIQSPRHLIKEKRETATLKCYPIPRHDTVYWYQQGPGQDPQFLISFYEKMQSDKGSIPDRFSAQQFSDYHSELNMSSLELGDSALYFCASSLEDSYNEQFFGPGTRLTVL.